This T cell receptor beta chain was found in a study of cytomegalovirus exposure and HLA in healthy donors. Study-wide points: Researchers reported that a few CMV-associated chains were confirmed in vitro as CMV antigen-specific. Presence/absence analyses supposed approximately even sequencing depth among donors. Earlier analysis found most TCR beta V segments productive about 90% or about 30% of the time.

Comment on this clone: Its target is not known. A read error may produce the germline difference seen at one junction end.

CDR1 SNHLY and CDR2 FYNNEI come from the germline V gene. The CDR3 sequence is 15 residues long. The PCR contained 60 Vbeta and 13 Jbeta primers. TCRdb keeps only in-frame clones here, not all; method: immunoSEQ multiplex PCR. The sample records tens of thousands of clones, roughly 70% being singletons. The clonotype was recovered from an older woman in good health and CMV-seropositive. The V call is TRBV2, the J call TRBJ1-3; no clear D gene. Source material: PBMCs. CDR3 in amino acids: CAGSEASGVGNTIYF. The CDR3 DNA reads TGTGCCGGCAGTGAAGCGTCGGGAGTTGGAAACACCATATATTTT.